This entry lists 32 T cell receptor beta chains sequenced from one sample in a study of technical replicates of blood from a few donors. This table comes from immunoSEQ multiplex PCR, and its TCRdb copy is limited to in-frame clones, with some not included. Among some 77,000 clones, 65% to 90% were seen once, and the ten largest hold 4.5% to 5.5%. The sample was PBMCs. The receptors here all came from a human donor in good health. Some clones in this sample may be carry-over from other donors' samples.

This chain links TRBV18 with TRBJ2-3, with 9 bases lining up with TRBD2. The CDR3 has 16 residues. Germline CDR1 is KGHSH and CDR2 is LQKENI. V lost 2 bases, J lost 9 bases, and 12 bases stayed unmatched. CDR3 DNA: TGTGCCAGCTCACCAACCGAGACTAGCGGCCCCGGCACGCAGTATTTT. Protein product: CASSPTETSGPGTQYF.

The chain couples TRBV6-6 to TRBJ1-2, with D uncertain. Trimming cost V 3 bases and J 2 bases, with 7 bases left between them. Germline-derived CDR1 and CDR2 are MNHNY and SVGAGI (reference sequence). CDR3 size: 13 residues. CDR3 sequence (DNA): TGTGCCAGCAGTTATCTGAGAAACTATGGCTACACCTTC. Translation: CASSYLRNYGYTF.

This clone was seen a few times. This chain connects TRBV19 to TRBJ2-1; the match to TRBD2 covers 10 bases. The CDR3 loop spans 18 amino acids. V gave up 5 bases and J gave up 0 bases; unmatched junction bases: 10. Germline loops: CDR1 LNHDA, CDR2 SQIVND (reference sequence). CDR3 loop: CASSDFLAGVFSYNEQFF. CDR3 sequence (DNA): TGTGCCAGTAGTGATTTCCTAGCGGGAGTTTTCTCCTACAATGAGCAGTTCTTC.

This clone was seen more than once but under ten times. This chain connects TRBV10-3 to TRBJ2-7; 7 bases agree with TRBD1. Germline trimming cut 10 bases from V and 2 bases from J; bases unmatched to any gene: 11. CDR3 length: 14 amino acids. Germline V lookup: CDR1 ENHRY, CDR2 SYGVKD. This chain's CDR3 is CATNPRGYTYEQYF. The CDR3 DNA follows: TGTGCCACCAATCCCAGGGGGTACACCTACGAGCAGTACTTC.

Here the CDR3 DNA reads TGTGCCAGCTCACCCGGACTGAACAATGAGCAGTTCTTC. Translated: CASSPGLNNEQFF. This chain uses TRBV18 with TRBJ2-1; TRBD2 might be the D (5 bases). The germline V gene encodes CDR1 KGHSH and CDR2 LQKENI. The CDR3 is 13 residues long. Trimming shortened V by 3 bases and J by 5 bases, and 8 bases separated the two germline ends.

The J gene is TRBJ1-6, the V gene TRBV2, with 7 bases that match TRBD1. The CDR3 runs 14 residues. Germline V CDR1 and CDR2: SNHLY, FYNNEI. With 8 bases clipped from V and 7 bases from J, the junction kept 8 bases outside the gene matches. This CDR3 reads CASRGTEGNSPLHF. CDR3 bases: TGTGCCAGCCGGGGGACAGAAGGCAATTCACCCCTCCACTTT.

This chain connects TRBV7-2 to TRBJ2-6; no firm D call. The CDR3 is made up of 14 amino acids. Deletions cut 5 bases from V and 3 bases from J, with 8 bases between. CDR1 is SGHTA, CDR2 FQGNSA, per germline. CDR3 sequence: CASSRFGGANVLTF. CDR3 nucleotides: TGTGCCAGCAGCCGTTTCGGTGGGGCCAACGTCCTGACTTTC.

The chain uses TRBV9 and TRBJ2-1; 10 bases align to TRBD2. Germline CDR1 is SGDLS and CDR2 is YYNGEE. Losses at the gene ends were 0 bases for V and 6 bases for J; bases not matched to a gene: 3. The CDR3 runs to 15 residues. The CDR3 nucleotides are TGTGCCAGCAGCGTAGAACTAGCGGGGTTCAATGAGCAGTTCTTC. This sequence encodes CASSVELAGFNEQFF.

The chain combines TRBV5-1 with TRBJ2-1, with D hard to call. Trimming stripped 3 bases from V and 8 bases from J, with 9 bases between. The germline gives CDR1 SGHRS, CDR2 YFSETQ. The CDR3 loop spans 12 amino acids. The DNA of the CDR3 is TGCGCCAGCAGCTCCCCCCGGGATGAGCAGTTCTTC. It codes for CASSSPRDEQFF.

The V and J genes are TRBV11-2 and TRBJ2-3; TRBD2 agrees at 10 bases. V trimming: 6 bases; J trimming: 4 bases; junction bases outside the gene matches: 10. The length of the CDR3 is 16 residues. The germline gives CDR1 SGHAT, CDR2 FQNNGV. The chain's CDR3 is CASSWSGGAFADTQYF. CDR3 coding DNA: TGTGCCAGCAGTTGGAGCGGGGGGGCCTTTGCAGATACGCAGTATTTT.

J is TRBJ2-1 and V is TRBV11-3; TRBD2 matches 10 bases. The CDR3 spans 15 residues. J was trimmed by 7 bases and V by 1 base; bases with no gene match: 4. Germline V gene lookup returns CDR1 SGHNT and CDR2 YENEEA. The CDR3, as DNA: TGTGCCAGCAGCTTAGGTGAGACTAGCGGGAATGAGCAGTTCTTC. Translated: CASSLGETSGNEQFF.

The chain has TRBV28 and TRBJ1-1; 8 bases are shared with TRBD1. The CDR3 consists of 13 residues. The V gene's germline CDR1 is MDHEN and CDR2 SYDVKM. V dropped 6 bases and J dropped 4; count of bases not matched to a gene: 4. CDR3 region: CASRGQAVTEAFF. The DNA for the CDR3 is TGTGCCAGCAGGGGACAGGCGGTCACTGAAGCTTTCTTT. Drawing the rest from reference TRBV28 and TRBJ1-1, the complete variable domain is DVKVTQSSRYLVKRTGEKVFLECVQDMDHENMFWYRQDPGLGLRLIYFSYDVKMKEKGDIPEGYSVSREKKERFSLILESASTNQTSMYLCASRGQAVTEAFFGQGTRLTVV.

This clone was recorded only once. This chain connects TRBV7-9 to TRBJ2-2; D gene ambiguous. Germline CDR1 SEHNR, CDR2 FQNEAQ (reference sequence). This CDR3 contains 14 residues. Trimming left V 4 bases short and J 5 bases short, with 11 bases between. CDR3 nucleotides: TGTGCCAGCAGCTCACAGTTAGGTACCGGGGAGCTGTTTTTT. It codes for CASSSQLGTGELFF.

This rearrangement joins TRBV7-3 to TRBJ2-5; D is undetermined. Between the trimmed V and J ends, which lost 5 bases and 10 bases, there was a span of 20 bases. The CDR3 length is 14 residues. In germline, CDR1 is SGHTA, CDR2 FQGTGA. CDR3 DNA: TGTGCCAGCAGCCCTAGTAACGCGAACCCCGTCCAGTACTTC. Residues: CASSPSNANPVQYF.

The chain has TRBV7-2 and TRBJ2-7; 8 positions agree with TRBD2. Looked up from germline, CDR1 is SGHTA and CDR2 is FQGNSA. The trim removed 6 bases at V and 6 bases at J, leaving 7 bases unmatched. This CDR3 has 13 amino acids. CDR3 coding DNA: TGTGCCAGCAGTCACCGTAGCGGGGCCGAGCAGTACTTC. Amino acid sequence: CASSHRSGAEQYF. The full variable domain, completed using reference TRBV7-2 and TRBJ2-7, is GAGVSQSPSNKVTEKGKDVELRCDPISGHTALYWYRQSLGQGLEFLIYFQGNSAPDKSGLPSDRFSAERTGGSVSTLTIQRTQQEDSAVYLCASSHRSGAEQYFGPGTRLTVT.

The chain recombines TRBV6-6 with TRBJ2-2; unclear D gene. Trimming removed 7 bases at V and 7 bases at J, with 7 bases between. This CDR3 spans 11 amino acids. Germline V gene data show CDR1 as MNHNY and CDR2 as SVGAGI (reference sequence). CDR3 sequence: CASTRHGELFF. The CDR3, as DNA: TGTGCCAGCACGCGGCACGGGGAGCTGTTTTTT.

The V and J genes are TRBV19 and TRBJ1-1; 9 nucleotides align to TRBD1. With 1 base clipped from V and 6 bases from J, the junction kept 6 bases outside the gene matches. The CDR3 covers 15 residues. Per germline, CDR1 LNHDA and CDR2 SQIVND (reference sequence). The CDR3 region has the DNA TGTGCCAGTAGTATAGGGGGACAGGGACCAGCTGAAGCTTTCTTT. It yields the protein CASSIGGQGPAEAFF.

The chain is built from TRBV7-2 and TRBJ2-7, with 9 positions matching TRBD2. Germline CDR1 is SGHTA and CDR2 is FQGNSA. CDR3 length: 15 amino acids. The J segment lost 5 bases and the V segment lost 5 bases, leaving 10 bases of the junction unmatched. The chain's CDR3 is CASSTGPGLAHEQYF. In nucleotides, the CDR3 is TGTGCCAGCAGCACCGGGCCGGGACTAGCCCACGAGCAGTACTTC.

The V and J genes are TRBV2 and TRBJ2-5, with D perhaps matching TRBD1 (5 bases). CDR3 size: 13 residues. Trimming removed 6 bases from V and 8 bases from J, with 16 bases in between. Germline CDR1 reads SNHLY; CDR2 reads FYNNEI. This CDR3 reads CASRADSARTQYF. CDR3 bases: TGTGCCAGCAGGGCAGACAGCGCCCGAACCCAGTACTTC.

The CDR3 loop reads CASSEGPGASYEQYF. CDR3 bases: TGTGCCAGCAGCGAAGGTCCAGGGGCCTCCTACGAGCAGTACTTC. This chain connects TRBV13 to TRBJ2-7; D perhaps matches TRBD1 (6 bases). V lost 5 bases to trimming and J lost 0 bases, with 14 bases between them. This CDR3 is built from 15 residues. The germline gives CDR1 PRHDT, CDR2 FYEKMQ (reference sequence).

This clone was seen only a few times. V gene TRBV29-1 combines with J gene TRBJ1-5; possibly TRBD1 for D (6 bases). The V end was cut by 4 bases, the J end by 8 bases, with 15 bases between. The CDR3 extends over 13 amino acids. The germline V gene has CDR1 SQVTM and CDR2 ANQGSEA. The CDR3 sequence is CSVAGAFSEPQHF. The CDR3 nucleotides read TGCAGCGTTGCAGGGGCGTTCAGCGAGCCCCAGCATTTT. The full variable domain, in which reference TRBV29-1 and TRBJ1-5 provide the parts outside the CDR3, is SAVISQKPSRDICQRGTSLTIQCQVDSQVTMMFWYRQQPGQSLTLIATANQGSEATYESGFVIDKFPISRPNLTFSTLTVSNMSPEDSSIYLCSVAGAFSEPQHFGDGTRLSIL.

The chain employs TRBV7-2 and TRBJ2-2; TRBD1 matches 9 bases. Germline V gene lookup returns CDR1 SGHTA and CDR2 FQGNSA. Germline trimming cut 5 bases from V and 6 bases from J; bases unmatched to any gene: 4. The CDR3 has 14 amino acids. Here the CDR3 reads CASSARQGAGELFF. Written as DNA, the CDR3 is TGTGCCAGCAGCGCGCGACAGGGGGCCGGGGAGCTGTTTTTT.

The V gene is TRBV19, the J gene TRBJ2-7; perhaps TRBD1 as D (5 bases). Germline-derived CDR1 and CDR2 are LNHDA and SQIVND (reference sequence). V lost 3 bases to trimming and J lost 3 bases, with 9 bases between them. CDR3 length: 13 amino acids. For the CDR3, the DNA is TGTGCCAGTAGTATCGACAGCTACTACGAGCAGTACTTC. Protein sequence: CASSIDSYYEQYF.

The V call is TRBV6-1, the J call TRBJ1-2, with TRBD1 as a possible D gene (5 bases). The CDR3 length is 13 residues. Germline assignment: CDR1 MNHNS and CDR2 SASEGT. V was trimmed by 3 bases and J by 7 bases, leaving 12 bases between them. The CDR3 protein is CASSEIQGGGYTF. For the CDR3, the DNA is TGTGCCAGCAGTGAGATCCAGGGCGGTGGCTACACCTTC.

The V gene is TRBV6-5, the J gene TRBJ2-2; 11 bases line up with TRBD1. The germline V gene encodes CDR1 MNHEY and CDR2 SVGAGI. With 2 bases clipped from V and 2 bases from J, the junction kept 1 base outside the gene matches. This CDR3 spans 16 amino acids. DNA of the CDR3: TGTGCCAGCAGTTACGGGACAGGGGGTAACACCGGGGAGCTGTTTTTT. Translated: CASSYGTGGNTGELFF.

This chain links TRBV29-1 with TRBJ1-1; no reliable D call. V lost 0 bases, J lost 6 bases, and 14 bases lay in between. The germline gives CDR1 SQVTM, CDR2 ANQGSEA. This CDR3 contains 14 residues. The CDR3 reads CSVEDRGSRPEAFF. The CDR3 region has the DNA TGCAGCGTTGAAGATCGGGGATCTCGGCCTGAAGCTTTCTTT.

With regard to this clone: One end of the junction does not line up with germline, which may come from a read error. J is TRBJ2-4 and V is TRBV7-2; 12 positions agree with TRBD2. The CDR3 totals 14 residues. Germline lookup yields CDR1 SGHTA and CDR2 FQGNSA. CDR3 DNA sequence: TGTGCCAGCAGCTCAGGACTAGCGGGGAGGGAAGTTCGCTTC. This codes for CASSSGLAGREVRF.

The gene calls are TRBV5-6 and TRBJ2-7, with 10 bases that match TRBD1. The CDR3 is 14 residues long. V shed 4 bases and J 7 bases; nucleotides not matched to a gene: 8. In germline, CDR1 is SGHDT, CDR2 YYEEEE. CDR3 in amino acids: CASSPGDRGREQYF. The CDR3 DNA reads TGTGCCAGCAGCCCCGGGGACAGGGGAAGGGAGCAGTACTTC.

The CDR3 DNA is TGTGCCAGCAGTTTCGTAGCGGGGGGCACAGATACGCAGTATTTT. It encodes CASSFVAGGTDTQYF. The chain couples TRBV27 to TRBJ2-3, with 9 bases identical to TRBD2. The CDR3 is made up of 15 amino acids. Trimming removed 3 bases from V and 1 base from J; junction bases left unmatched: 2. Germline V gene lookup returns CDR1 MNHEY and CDR2 SMNVEV (reference sequence).

CDR3 sequence reads: CASSQGAGLHLSYGYTF. The DNA of the CDR3 is TGTGCCAGCAGCCAAGGGGCAGGACTCCACCTTTCCTATGGCTACACCTTC. The V call is TRBV4-2, the J call TRBJ1-2; D remains unclear. In germline, CDR1 is LGHNA, CDR2 YNFKEQ. Trimming removed 1 base from V and 4 bases from J, with 19 bases in between. The CDR3 is made up of 17 amino acids.

The CDR3: CASRALAVGNEKLFF. CDR3 sequence (DNA): TGTGCCAGCAGGGCCCTAGCCGTCGGTAATGAAAAACTGTTTTTT. This chain links TRBV6-5 with TRBJ1-4; D gene uncertain. Germline loops: CDR1 MNHEY, CDR2 SVGAGI. The CDR3 sequence is 15 residues long. V lost 6 bases, J lost 4 bases, and 15 bases lay in between.

The chain recombines TRBV18 with TRBJ1-2; D uncertain. CDR1 is KGHSH, CDR2 LQKENI, per germline. Trimming removed 8 bases at V and 1 base at J, with 14 bases between. This CDR3 has 14 amino acids. The CDR3 DNA follows: TGTGCCAGCCACGGGGTGGCGGATAACTATGGCTACACCTTC. As protein: CASHGVADNYGYTF.